This paragraph reports one T cell receptor beta chain. Its antigen is still unknown. This sample was included in a study of cytomegalovirus exposure and HLA in healthy donors. Notes on the study in general: Sequencing likely caused a cluster of highly shared sequence variants. Most TCR sequences showed up rarely, but some public TCRs showed up in many donors.

CDR3 length equals 14 residues. Trimming cost V 3 bases and J 5 bases, with 11 bases left between them. The V gene's germline CDR1 is KGHSH and CDR2 LQKENI. The PCR contained 60 Vbeta and 13 Jbeta primers. Measured with immunoSEQ multiplex PCR; TCRdb has only the in-frame clones, and not every one. The sample holds approximately 89,000 clones, about 70% seen once. This clonotype originated in a female donor in good health and CMV-seronegative. The specimen was PBMCs. The gene calls are TRBV18 and TRBJ2-1, with D tentatively TRBD1 (7 bases). CDR3 amino acids: CASSPRGADNEQFF. CDR3 DNA: TGTGCCAGCTCACCCAGGGGGGCAGACAATGAGCAGTTCTTC.